Shown below are 23 T cell receptor beta chains from a single sample sequenced in a study of beta chain features in type 1 diabetes. Their recognized antigens are unknown. Notes on the study in general: TCRB CDR3s were moderately but significantly shorter in Type 1 diabetes patients in all four CD4+ subsets.

The study reverse transcribed the entire isolated RNA, so it sequenced expressed TCRB transcripts. The data were produced by immunoSEQ multiplex PCR, yet TCRdb's version contains in-frame clones alone and is incomplete. The sample has about 700,000 clones, around 15% seen once. The sequenced sample consisted of naive CD4+ T cells from blood. The receptor source for this set is a man between 18 and 35 years old with type 1 diabetes.

This clone was detected only a few times. The chain combines TRBV30 with TRBJ2-5; D unresolved. CDR3 size: 14 residues. Deletions cut 2 bases from V and 1 base from J, with 11 bases between. Germline CDR1 GTSNPN, CDR2 SVGIG (reference sequence). The CDR3 nucleotides are TGTGCCTGGAGTAGGACGGGTCCCCAAGAGACCCAGTACTTC. Residues: CAWSRTGPQETQYF.

This clone was counted between two and nine times. V usage is TRBV30 and J usage is TRBJ2-2; 9 nucleotides agree with TRBD2. This CDR3 has 16 residues. V dropped 2 bases and J dropped 5; count of bases not matched to a gene: 9. Germline V lookup: CDR1 GTSNPN, CDR2 SVGIG (reference sequence). CDR3 in DNA: TGTGCCTGGAGTATTTGGGAGCTAGCGGGGACCGGGGAGCTGTTTTTT. Protein: CAWSIWELAGTGELFF. The variable domain in full, with the rest retrieved from reference TRBV30 and TRBJ2-2, is SQTIHQWPATLVQPVGSPLSLECTVEGTSNPNLYWYRQAAGRGLQLLFYSVGIGQISSEVPQNLSASRPQDRQFILSSKKLLLSDSGFYLCAWSIWELAGTGELFFGEGSRLTVL.

Only a few counts were recorded for this clone. This chain connects TRBV7-9 to TRBJ1-2; 8 nucleotides line up with TRBD1. Looked up from germline, CDR1 is SEHNR and CDR2 is FQNEAQ (reference sequence). V lost 0 bases and J lost 6; bases outside the gene matches: 6. The CDR3 runs to 15 residues. DNA for the CDR3: TGTGCCAGCAGCTTAGCGGGGACAGGTAGCAATGGCTACACCTTC. It yields the protein CASSLAGTGSNGYTF.

The chain joins TRBV6-6 to TRBJ2-7, with 9 bases fitting TRBD1. The CDR3 is 15 amino acids. Germline values: CDR1 MNHNY, CDR2 SVGAGI (reference sequence). V shed 6 bases and J 2 bases; nucleotides not matched to a gene: 8. DNA of the CDR3: TGTGCCAGCAGGGGATCCGGGACAGGGACCTACGAGCAGTACTTC. Its protein product is CASRGSGTGTYEQYF.

V is TRBV30 and J is TRBJ1-5; D not resolved. This CDR3 is 14 amino acids long. The V end lost 0 bases, the J end lost 5 bases, and 11 bases lay between the germline ends. Germline CDR1 and CDR2: GTSNPN and SVGIG (reference sequence). The CDR3 sequence is CAWSVKVGDQPQHF. DNA for the CDR3: TGTGCCTGGAGTGTAAAGGTCGGGGATCAGCCCCAGCATTTT. Complete variable domain (other parts from reference TRBV30 and TRBJ1-5): SQTIHQWPATLVQPVGSPLSLECTVEGTSNPNLYWYRQAAGRGLQLLFYSVGIGQISSEVPQNLSASRPQDRQFILSSKKLLLSDSGFYLCAWSVKVGDQPQHFGDGTRLSIL.

This clone was detected a few times. The rearrangement links TRBV30 to TRBJ1-1; no definite D call. V was pared by 4 bases and J by 0 bases, with 12 bases between. This CDR3 is 14 amino acids long. Germline V gene data show CDR1 as GTSNPN and CDR2 as SVGIG (reference sequence). The CDR3 DNA follows: TGTGCCTGGACCCAGGAGACGTTGAACACTGAAGCTTTCTTT. This sequence encodes CAWTQETLNTEAFF.

The chain couples TRBV6-1 to TRBJ2-3; possible D gene TRBD1, 5 bases. V was shortened by 6 bases and J by 0 bases, with 7 bases between the two germline ends. Germline V gene lookup returns CDR1 MNHNS and CDR2 SASEGT. The CDR3 is made up of 13 amino acids. Here the CDR3 reads CASRQESTDTQYF. The CDR3 nucleotides read TGTGCCAGCAGACAGGAGAGCACAGATACGCAGTATTTT.

This clone was seen a few times. V gene TRBV6-5 combines with J gene TRBJ2-1, with no clear D. This CDR3 has 13 residues. From germline, CDR1 is MNHEY and CDR2 SVGAGI. The ends were cut back, 5 bases at V and 4 bases at J, with 9 bases in the middle. The CDR3: CASSGYLYNEQFF. The DNA for the CDR3 is TGTGCCAGCAGTGGTTACTTGTACAATGAGCAGTTCTTC.

This sequence joins TRBV5-1 and TRBJ2-6; D remains unclear. The CDR3 is made up of 14 amino acids. CDR1 is SGHRS, CDR2 YFSETQ, per germline. Trimming removed 9 bases from V and 4 bases from J, with 14 bases in between. CDR3: CATGALTGANVLTF. Here the CDR3 DNA reads TGCGCCACCGGAGCCTTAACGGGGGCCAACGTCCTGACTTTC. Based on the CDR3 plus reference TRBV5-1 and TRBJ2-6, the full variable domain is KAGVTQTPRYLIKTRGQQVTLSCSPISGHRSVSWYQQTPGQGLQFLFEYFSETQRNKGNFPGRFSGRQFSNSRSEMNVSTLELGDSALYLCATGALTGANVLTFGAGSRLTVL.

The chain employs TRBV11-2 and TRBJ2-1; D remains ambiguous. CDR1 and CDR2 from the germline V gene are SGHAT and FQNNGV. Trimming cost V 1 base and J 2 bases, with 12 bases left between them. This CDR3 region has 16 residues. The CDR3 nucleotides are TGTGCCAGCAGCTTAGCGACTCTCCTGACCTACAATGAGCAGTTCTTC. This gives the protein CASSLATLLTYNEQFF.

The chain has TRBV6-5 and TRBJ1-1; TRBD1 matches at 8 bases. V lost 5 bases and J lost 4; bases outside the gene matches: 3. CDR3 size: 13 residues. Germline V CDR1 and CDR2: MNHEY, SVGAGI. The CDR3 region has the DNA TGTGCCAGCAGTCCCACAGGGGGCACTGAAGCTTTCTTT. Its protein is CASSPTGGTEAFF.

This clone was observed a few times. The chain carries TRBV5-1 and TRBJ1-2; 7 bases agree with TRBD1. The trim removed 5 bases at V and 1 base at J, leaving 2 bases unmatched. The CDR3 contains 13 residues. From germline, CDR1 is SGHRS and CDR2 YFSETQ. The CDR3 region is CASSGQDNYGYTF. In nucleotides, the CDR3 is TGCGCCAGCAGTGGACAGGATAACTATGGCTACACCTTC.

The chain couples TRBV6-5 to TRBJ1-1; possibly TRBD1 for D (6 bases). Germline assignment: CDR1 MNHEY and CDR2 SVGAGI. This CDR3 is built from 12 residues. Deletions cut 6 bases from V and 5 bases from J, with 10 bases between. CDR3 residues: CASRSQGTEAFF. The CDR3 region has the DNA TGTGCCAGCAGATCCCAGGGGACTGAAGCTTTCTTT.

This chain connects TRBV5-1 to TRBJ2-3; D possibly corresponds to TRBD1 (5 bases). V lost 4 bases, J lost 2 bases, and 14 bases lay in between. This CDR3 is built from 15 residues. Per the germline V gene, CDR1 is SGHRS and CDR2 is YFSETQ. The CDR3 DNA is TGCGCCAGCAGCCGTGACAGAATAACCACAGATACGCAGTATTTT. It codes for CASSRDRITTDTQYF.

This clone was observed a handful of times. The chain uses TRBV30 and TRBJ2-7; either TRBD1 or TRBD2 may fit D (6 bases each). V lost 7 bases to trimming and J lost 3 bases, with 19 bases between them. In germline, CDR1 is GTSNPN, CDR2 SVGIG (reference sequence). This CDR3 region has 14 residues. CDR3: CASTARGLDYEQYF. DNA for the CDR3: TGTGCCTCCACGGCCCGGGGGCTGGACTACGAGCAGTACTTC.

This clone was observed a handful of times. V gene TRBV19 combines with J gene TRBJ1-4, with D unclear. V was clipped by 7 bases and J by 3 bases, with 3 bases between them. The CDR3 length is 11 residues. CDR1 LNHDA and CDR2 SQIVND come from the germline V gene (reference sequence). Here the CDR3 reads CASIANEKLFF. CDR3 in DNA: TGTGCCAGTATCGCTAATGAAAAACTGTTTTTT.

As for this clone: The sample holds other DNA sequences that translate to the same CDR3. The chain is built from TRBV20-1 and TRBJ2-5, with D unclear. The V end lost 5 bases, the J end lost 4 bases, and 5 bases lay between the germline ends. The CDR3 has 10 residues. Germline loops: CDR1 DFQATT, CDR2 SNEGSKA (reference sequence). The CDR3 DNA reads as TGCAGTGCTCCGCGAGAGACCCAGTACTTC. Its translation: CSAPRETQYF.

The gene calls are TRBV6-6 and TRBJ1-3; D uncertain. V lost 2 bases and J lost 0, with 8 bases in between. This CDR3 contains 15 residues. Germline V gene sequence: CDR1 MNHNY, CDR2 SVGAGI (reference sequence). CDR3 region: CASSYMSTSGNTIYF. The CDR3 region has the DNA TGTGCCAGCAGTTACATGTCGACCTCTGGAAACACCATATATTTT.

The CDR3 DNA follows: TGTGCCAGCAGCCCAGCGGGGGGGCCAGATGAGCAGTTCTTC. Protein product: CASSPAGGPDEQFF. V is TRBV9 and J is TRBJ2-1; 10 bases agree with TRBD2. Germline V gives CDR1 SGDLS, CDR2 YYNGEE. The CDR3 has 14 amino acids. The V gene end was trimmed by 4 bases and the J gene end by 8 bases; junction bases not matched to a gene: 6. The full variable domain, completed using reference TRBV9 and TRBJ2-1, is DSGVTQTPKHLITATGQRVTLRCSPRSGDLSVYWYQQSLDQGLQFLIQYYNGEERAKGNILERFSAQQFPDLHSELNLSSLELGDSALYFCASSPAGGPDEQFFGPGTRLTVL.

Only a few counts were recorded for this clone. The chain couples TRBV28 to TRBJ1-1; D might be TRBD1 (5 bases). Per germline, CDR1 MDHEN and CDR2 SYDVKM. Trimming shortened V by 5 bases and J by 10 bases, and 14 bases separated the two germline ends. The CDR3 spans 12 residues. The CDR3 region is CASSTPEGRAFF. The CDR3 region has the DNA TGTGCCAGCAGTACGCCGGAGGGGCGAGCTTTCTTT.

The chain is built from TRBV2 and TRBJ2-3; no definite D call. Looked up from germline, CDR1 is SNHLY and CDR2 is FYNNEI. The CDR3 length is 12 residues. V lost 6 bases to trimming and J lost 4 bases, with 8 bases between them. The CDR3: CASRQGSDTQYF. CDR3 in DNA: TGTGCCAGCAGACAAGGGTCAGATACGCAGTATTTT.

This chain links TRBV7-8 with TRBJ1-1; 7 bases are shared with TRBD1. The trim removed 1 base at V and 1 base at J, leaving 0 bases unmatched. Germline V CDR1 and CDR2: SGHVS, FQNEAQ. This CDR3 has 14 residues. The CDR3 DNA follows: TGTGCCAGCAGCTTAGGGACAGGGAACACTGAAGCTTTCTTT. Encoded protein: CASSLGTGNTEAFF.

In this sample, this clone turned up a few times. The sample has other DNA sequences that encode this CDR3 too. The chain has TRBV30 and TRBJ1-1; D is ambiguous. The germline V gene has CDR1 GTSNPN and CDR2 SVGIG (reference sequence). Trimming took 0 bases from V and 2 from J, leaving 1 base between them. The CDR3 totals 11 residues. CDR3 DNA: TGTGCCTGGAGTGTTAACACTGAAGCTTTCTTT. Its translation: CAWSVNTEAFF.